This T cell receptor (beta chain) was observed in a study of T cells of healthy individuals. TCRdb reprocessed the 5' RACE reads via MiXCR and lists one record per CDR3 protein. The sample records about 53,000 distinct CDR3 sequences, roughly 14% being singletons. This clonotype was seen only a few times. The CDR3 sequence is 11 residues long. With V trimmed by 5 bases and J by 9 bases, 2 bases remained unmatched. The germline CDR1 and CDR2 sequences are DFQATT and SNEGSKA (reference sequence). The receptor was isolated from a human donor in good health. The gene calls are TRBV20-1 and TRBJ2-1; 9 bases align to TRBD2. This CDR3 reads CSAQRGAEQFF. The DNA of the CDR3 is TGCAGTGCTCAGCGGGGGGCTGAGCAGTTCTTC.